What follows are 6 T cell receptor beta chains derived from one specimen sequenced in a study of T cell repertoires in cytomegalovirus infection. Which antigens these TCRs recognize remains unknown. TCRdb passed the reads through MiXCR, listing each CDR3 protein once. This repertoire shows around 750,000 distinct CDR3 sequences, 32% found once; its top ten account for 9.5% to 15%. The sequenced sample was cultured CD8+ T cells from PBMCs, obtained from culture after CMV antigen stimulation. These receptors all come from a human donor in good health (CMV status not recorded). Some clones in this sample may be carry-over from other donors' samples.

This clonotype showed up just once. The rearrangement uses TRBV7-9 and TRBJ1-4, with D maybe TRBD1 (5 bases). The ends were cut back, 5 bases at V and 3 bases at J, with 13 bases in the middle. Germline values: CDR1 SEHNR, CDR2 FQNEAQ (reference sequence). The CDR3 covers 15 residues. The CDR3 is CASSPPGGANEKLFF. The CDR3, as DNA: TGTGCCAGCAGCCCTCCCGGGGGGGCTAATGAAAAACTGTTTTTT.

This clonotype was detected only a few times. The chain joins TRBV12-3 or TRBV12-4 to TRBJ1-5, with 9 bases matching TRBD1. There are 13 residues in the CDR3. Losses at the gene ends were 8 bases for V and 4 bases for J; bases not matched to a gene: 3. CDR3 amino acids: CASQGQGNQPQHF. The CDR3 bases are TGTGCCAGCCAGGGACAGGGAAATCAGCCCCAGCATTTT.

The chain carries TRBV10-3 and TRBJ2-1; no reliable D call. V was trimmed by 8 bases and J by 7 bases, leaving 9 bases between them. CDR1 is ENHRY, CDR2 SYGVKD, per germline. The CDR3 contains 11 residues. The DNA of the CDR3 is TGTGCCATCTCGGCACCGAATGAGCAGTTCTTC. Its translation: CAISAPNEQFF.

In its sample, this clonotype was seen a few times. This chain joins TRBV2 and TRBJ2-5, with a weak D call TRBD1 (6 bases). The V end was cut by 6 bases, the J end by 2 bases, with 10 bases between. The CDR3 runs to 13 residues. Germline CDR1 reads SNHLY; CDR2 reads FYNNEI. CDR3 DNA sequence: TGTGCCAGCAGAGACAGGTTTCAAGAGACCCAGTACTTC. Translation gives CASRDRFQETQYF.

This rearrangement joins TRBV6-2 or TRBV6-3 to TRBJ2-1, with TRBD2 as a possible D gene (7 bases). Germline CDR1 MNHEY, CDR2 SVGEGT. V gave up 5 bases and J gave up 4 bases, with 21 bases separating them. The CDR3 extends over 17 amino acids. This chain's CDR3 is CASSPPLAGAPYNEQFF. In DNA, the CDR3 is TGTGCCAGCAGTCCCCCCCTGGCGGGGGCCCCGTACAATGAGCAGTTCTTC.

This clonotype has ten or more counts. The V and J genes are TRBV12-3 or TRBV12-4 and TRBJ1-1; D is unclear. V lost 5 bases and J lost 4, with 14 bases in between. The CDR3 contains 14 residues. DNA of the CDR3: TGTGCCAGCAGTCTCCCCGGTCGGGGCACTGAAGCTTTCTTT. Protein sequence: CASSLPGRGTEAFF.